This T cell receptor beta chain was sequenced for a study of spatial heterogeneity in lung cancer. Across the whole study: Averaged across combinations, each unique TCR and UMI pairing appeared more than ten times in raw reads, which were uncorrected. General study findings and limits: Intratumoral expanded alpha and beta TCR counts were found to track tumor mutation counts.

V was pared by 8 bases and J by 5 bases, with 14 bases between. This CDR3 is built from 12 residues. Germline CDR1 and CDR2: SQVTM and ANQGSEA. The time point is: sample taken at primary tumor resection. Unsorted whole RNA samples from tumor, nontumor lung or frozen PBMC were sequenced. This clonotype was counted at least ten times. Its antigen remains unidentified. In TCRdb, the 5' RACE reads were re-called with MiXCR into one record per CDR3 protein. The sample has 20,000 to 25,000 distinct CDR3 sequences; around 10% are singletons. This TCR was recovered from a male donor with early-stage non-small cell lung cancer. The sequenced sample was lung tumor tissue, obtained at surgery. This chain connects TRBV29-1 to TRBJ2-3; the D is unclear. The CDR3 sequence: CSIRGSLDTQYF. The CDR3 bases are TGCAGCATCCGAGGTAGTCTAGATACGCAGTATTTT.